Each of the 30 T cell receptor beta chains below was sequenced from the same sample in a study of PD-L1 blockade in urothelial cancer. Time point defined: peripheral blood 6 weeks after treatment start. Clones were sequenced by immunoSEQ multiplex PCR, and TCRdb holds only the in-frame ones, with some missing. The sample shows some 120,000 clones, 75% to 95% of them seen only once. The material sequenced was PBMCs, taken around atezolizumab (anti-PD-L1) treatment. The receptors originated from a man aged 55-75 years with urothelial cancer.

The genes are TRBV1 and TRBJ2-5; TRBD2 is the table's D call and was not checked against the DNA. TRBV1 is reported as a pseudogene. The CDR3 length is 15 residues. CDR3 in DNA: TGCACCAGCAGCCCTAGAGCGGGGGGCCGGGAGACCCAGTACTTC. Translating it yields CTSSPRAGGRETQYF.

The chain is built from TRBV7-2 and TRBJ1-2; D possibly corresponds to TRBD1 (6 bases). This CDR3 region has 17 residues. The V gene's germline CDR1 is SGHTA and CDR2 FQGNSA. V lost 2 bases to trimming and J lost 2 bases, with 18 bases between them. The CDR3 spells CASSLSRITGTNYGYTF. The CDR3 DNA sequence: TGTGCCAGCAGCTTATCTCGAATTACAGGGACGAACTATGGCTACACCTTC. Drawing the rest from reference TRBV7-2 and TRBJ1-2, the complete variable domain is GAGVSQSPSNKVTEKGKDVELRCDPISGHTALYWYRQSLGQGLEFLIYFQGNSAPDKSGLPSDRFSAERTGGSVSTLTIQRTQQEDSAVYLCASSLSRITGTNYGYTFGSGTRLTVV.

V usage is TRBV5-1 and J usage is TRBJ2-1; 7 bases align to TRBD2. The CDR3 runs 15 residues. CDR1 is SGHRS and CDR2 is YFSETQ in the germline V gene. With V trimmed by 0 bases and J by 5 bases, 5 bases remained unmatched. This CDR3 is CASSLVSSGNNEQFF. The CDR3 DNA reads TGCGCCAGCAGCTTGGTGTCTAGCGGAAACAATGAGCAGTTCTTC.

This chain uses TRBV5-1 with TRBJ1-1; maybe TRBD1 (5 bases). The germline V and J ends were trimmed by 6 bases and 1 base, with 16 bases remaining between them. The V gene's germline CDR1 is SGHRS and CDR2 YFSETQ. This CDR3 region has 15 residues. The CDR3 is CASTLGGGRNTEAFF. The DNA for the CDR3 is TGCGCCAGCACCCTGGGGGGGGGTAGGAACACTGAAGCTTTCTTT. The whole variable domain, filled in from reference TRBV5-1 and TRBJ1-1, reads KAGVTQTPRYLIKTRGQQVTLSCSPISGHRSVSWYQQTPGQGLQFLFEYFSETQRNKGNFPGRFSGRQFSNSRSEMNVSTLELGDSALYLCASTLGGGRNTEAFFGQGTRLTVV.

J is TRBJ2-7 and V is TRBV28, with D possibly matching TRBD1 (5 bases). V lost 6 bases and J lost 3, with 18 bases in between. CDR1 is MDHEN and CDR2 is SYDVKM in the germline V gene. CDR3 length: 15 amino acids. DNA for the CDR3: TGTGCCAGCAGACCCAGTAACAGGTATGGCTACGAGCAGTACTTC. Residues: CASRPSNRYGYEQYF. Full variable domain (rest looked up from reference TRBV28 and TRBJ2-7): DVKVTQSSRYLVKRTGEKVFLECVQDMDHENMFWYRQDPGLGLRLIYFSYDVKMKEKGDIPEGYSVSREKKERFSLILESASTNQTSMYLCASRPSNRYGYEQYFGPGTRLTVT.

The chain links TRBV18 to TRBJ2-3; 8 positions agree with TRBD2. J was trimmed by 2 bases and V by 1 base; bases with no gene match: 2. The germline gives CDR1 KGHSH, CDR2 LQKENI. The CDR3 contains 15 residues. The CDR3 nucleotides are TGTGCCAGCTCACCACTAGCGGGGTTCACAGATACGCAGTATTTT. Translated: CASSPLAGFTDTQYF.

The CDR3 DNA reads as TGTGCCAGCAGTCCAGGGGCTCTTGAGCCCCAGCATTTT. Translated, it gives CASSPGALEPQHF. V and J are TRBV7-2 and TRBJ1-5; D might be TRBD1 (6 bases). Trimming removed 6 bases from V and 8 bases from J, with 14 bases in between. Germline V lookup: CDR1 SGHTA, CDR2 FQGNSA. The CDR3 is 13 residues long.

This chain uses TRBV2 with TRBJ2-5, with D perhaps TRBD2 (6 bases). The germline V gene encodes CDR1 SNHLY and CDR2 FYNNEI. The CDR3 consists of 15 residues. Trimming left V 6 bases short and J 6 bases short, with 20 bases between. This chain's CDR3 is CASRGGLTGGQTQYF. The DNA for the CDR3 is TGTGCCAGCAGGGGAGGACTGACTGGTGGGCAGACCCAGTACTTC.

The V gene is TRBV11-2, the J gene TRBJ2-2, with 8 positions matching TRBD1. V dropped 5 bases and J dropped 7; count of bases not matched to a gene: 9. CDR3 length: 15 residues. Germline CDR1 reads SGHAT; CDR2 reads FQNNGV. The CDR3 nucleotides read TGTGCCAGCAGCCCGACGGACAGGGCTAACGGGGAGCTGTTTTTT. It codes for CASSPTDRANGELFF.

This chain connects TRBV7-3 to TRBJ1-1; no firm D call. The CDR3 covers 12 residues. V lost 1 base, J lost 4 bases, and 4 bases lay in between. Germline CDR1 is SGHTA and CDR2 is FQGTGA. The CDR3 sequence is CASSLMRTEAFF. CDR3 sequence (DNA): TGTGCCAGCAGCTTAATGCGCACTGAAGCTTTCTTT.

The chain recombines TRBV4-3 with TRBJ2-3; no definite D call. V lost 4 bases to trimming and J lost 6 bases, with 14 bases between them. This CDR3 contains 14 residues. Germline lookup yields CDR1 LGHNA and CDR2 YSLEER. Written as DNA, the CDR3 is TGCGCCAGCAGCCCTAAGATATCCGGGGATACGCAGTATTTT. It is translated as CASSPKISGDTQYF.

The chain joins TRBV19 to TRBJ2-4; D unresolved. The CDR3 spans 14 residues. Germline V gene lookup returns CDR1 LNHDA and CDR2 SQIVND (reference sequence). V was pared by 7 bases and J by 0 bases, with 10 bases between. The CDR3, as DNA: TGTGCCAGTAAGCCAACCTTAGCCAAAAACATTCAGTACTTC. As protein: CASKPTLAKNIQYF.

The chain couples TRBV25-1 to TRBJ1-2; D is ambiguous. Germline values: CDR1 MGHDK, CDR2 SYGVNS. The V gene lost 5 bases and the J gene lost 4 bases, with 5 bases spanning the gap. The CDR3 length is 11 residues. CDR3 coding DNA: TGTGCCAGCAGTCGCGGCTATGGCTACACCTTC. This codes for CASSRGYGYTF.

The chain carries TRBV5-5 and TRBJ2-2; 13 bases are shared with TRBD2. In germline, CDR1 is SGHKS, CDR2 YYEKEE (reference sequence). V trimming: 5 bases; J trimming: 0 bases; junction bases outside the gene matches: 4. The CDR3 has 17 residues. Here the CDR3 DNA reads TGTGCCAGCAGACACGGGACTAGCGGGGCGAACACCGGGGAGCTGTTTTTT. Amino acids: CASRHGTSGANTGELFF.

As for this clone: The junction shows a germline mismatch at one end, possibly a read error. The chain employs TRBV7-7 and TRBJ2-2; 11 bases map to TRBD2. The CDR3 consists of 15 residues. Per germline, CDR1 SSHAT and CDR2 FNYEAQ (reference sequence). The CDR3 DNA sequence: TGTGCTAGCAGCTTACTAGCGGGAGACACCGGGGAGCTGTTTTTT. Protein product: CASSLLAGDTGELFF.

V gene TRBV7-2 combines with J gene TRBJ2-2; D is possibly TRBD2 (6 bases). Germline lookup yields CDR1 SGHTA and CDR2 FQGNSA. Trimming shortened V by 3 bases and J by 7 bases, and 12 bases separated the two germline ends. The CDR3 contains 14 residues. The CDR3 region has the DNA TGTGCCAGCAGCTTGGGACGGGGGAACGGGGAGCTGTTTTTT. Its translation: CASSLGRGNGELFF.

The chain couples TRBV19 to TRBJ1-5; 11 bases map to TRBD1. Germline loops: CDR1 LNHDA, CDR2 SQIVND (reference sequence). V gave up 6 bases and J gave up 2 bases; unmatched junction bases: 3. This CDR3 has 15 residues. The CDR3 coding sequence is TGTGCCAGTAGGTCGGGACAGGGGGGCAATCAGCCCCAGCATTTT. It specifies CASRSGQGGNQPQHF.

CDR3: CASSTTGLSGNTIYF. In nucleotides, the CDR3 is TGTGCCAGTAGTACGACAGGACTCTCTGGAAACACCATATATTTT. The V call is TRBV19, the J call TRBJ1-3, with a tentative D call TRBD1 (6 bases). Germline V lookup: CDR1 LNHDA, CDR2 SQIVND (reference sequence). The V and J ends lost 4 bases and 0 bases respectively, with 10 bases between them. The CDR3 sequence is 15 residues long. The full variable domain, its missing parts supplied by reference TRBV19 and TRBJ1-3, is DGGITQSPKYLFRKEGQNVTLSCEQNLNHDAMYWYRQDPGQGLRLIYYSQIVNDFQKGDIAEGYSVSREKKESFPLTVTSAQKNPTAFYLCASSTTGLSGNTIYFGEGSWLTVV.

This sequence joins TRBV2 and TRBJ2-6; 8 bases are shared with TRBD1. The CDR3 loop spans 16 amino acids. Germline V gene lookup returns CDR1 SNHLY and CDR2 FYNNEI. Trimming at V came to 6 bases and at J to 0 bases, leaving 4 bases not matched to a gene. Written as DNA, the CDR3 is TGTGCCAGCAGGGGACAGGCACACTCTGGGGCCAACGTCCTGACTTTC. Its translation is CASRGQAHSGANVLTF.

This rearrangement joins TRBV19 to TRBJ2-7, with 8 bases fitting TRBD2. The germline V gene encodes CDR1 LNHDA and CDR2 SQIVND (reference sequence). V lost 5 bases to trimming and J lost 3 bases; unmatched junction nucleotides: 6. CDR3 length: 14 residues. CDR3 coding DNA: TGTGCCAGTAGTTCCTCGGGGGGGGACTACGAGCAGTACTTC. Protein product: CASSSSGGDYEQYF.

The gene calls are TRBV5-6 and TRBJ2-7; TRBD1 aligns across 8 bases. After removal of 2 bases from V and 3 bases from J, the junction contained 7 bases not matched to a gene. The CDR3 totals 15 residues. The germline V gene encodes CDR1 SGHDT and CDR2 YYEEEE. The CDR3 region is CASSLDRGLGYEQYF. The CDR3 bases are TGTGCCAGCAGCTTAGACAGGGGATTAGGCTACGAGCAGTACTTC.

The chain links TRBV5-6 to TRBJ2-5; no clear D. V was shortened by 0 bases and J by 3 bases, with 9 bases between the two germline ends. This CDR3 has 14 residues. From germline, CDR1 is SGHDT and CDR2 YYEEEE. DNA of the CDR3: TGTGCCAGCAGCTTGGGGGCCATTAAAGAGACCCAGTACTTC. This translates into CASSLGAIKETQYF.

In DNA, the CDR3 is TGTGCCAGCAGTTTATCTTGGGGCCCAGAGCAGTACTTC. It is translated as CASSLSWGPEQYF. The rearrangement links TRBV28 to TRBJ2-7, with D perhaps TRBD1 (5 bases). This CDR3 comprises 13 residues. V was clipped by 1 base and J by 7 bases, with 11 bases between them. Germline CDR1 MDHEN, CDR2 SYDVKM.

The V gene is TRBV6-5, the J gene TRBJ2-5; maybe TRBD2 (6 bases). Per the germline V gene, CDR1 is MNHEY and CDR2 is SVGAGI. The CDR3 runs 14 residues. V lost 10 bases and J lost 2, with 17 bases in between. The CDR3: CATTTGGEQETQYF. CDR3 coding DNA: TGTGCCACCACCACTGGCGGGGAACAAGAGACCCAGTACTTC.

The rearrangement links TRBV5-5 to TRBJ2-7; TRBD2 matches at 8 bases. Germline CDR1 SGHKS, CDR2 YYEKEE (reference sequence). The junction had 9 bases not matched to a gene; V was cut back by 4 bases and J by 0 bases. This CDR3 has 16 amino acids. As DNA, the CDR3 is TGTGCCAGCAGCGGGGGAGGCGGGGGGTACTCCTACGAGCAGTACTTC. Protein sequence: CASSGGGGGYSYEQYF.

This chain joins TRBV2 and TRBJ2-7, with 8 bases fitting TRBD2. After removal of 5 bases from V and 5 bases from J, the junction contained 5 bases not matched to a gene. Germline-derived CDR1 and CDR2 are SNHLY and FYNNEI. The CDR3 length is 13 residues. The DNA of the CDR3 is TGTGCCAGCAGTCCGGGGGGGCTCGACGAGCAGTACTTC. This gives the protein CASSPGGLDEQYF.

CDR3 in DNA: TGTGCCAGCAGTTACTCCGGGACACACTTTTACGAGCAGTACTTC. Its translation: CASSYSGTHFYEQYF. The rearrangement links TRBV6-5 to TRBJ2-7; tentative D call: TRBD1 (6 bases). V lost 0 bases and J lost 4, with 13 bases in between. The CDR3 is made up of 15 amino acids. Germline values: CDR1 MNHEY, CDR2 SVGAGI.

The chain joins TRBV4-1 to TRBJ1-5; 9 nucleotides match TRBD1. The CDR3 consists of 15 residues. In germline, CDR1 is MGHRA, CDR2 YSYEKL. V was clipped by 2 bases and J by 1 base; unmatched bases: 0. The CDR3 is CASSQTGGSNQPQHF. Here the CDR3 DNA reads TGCGCCAGCAGCCAAACAGGGGGCAGCAATCAGCCCCAGCATTTT.

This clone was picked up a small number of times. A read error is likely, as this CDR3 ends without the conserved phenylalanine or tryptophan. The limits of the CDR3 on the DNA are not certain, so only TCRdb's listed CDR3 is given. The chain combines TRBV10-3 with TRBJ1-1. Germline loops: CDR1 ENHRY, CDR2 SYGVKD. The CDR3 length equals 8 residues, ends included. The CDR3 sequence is CAIVGRGG.

CDR3 DNA: TGTGCCAGCAGTTACCGACAGGGGAACTATAATGAAAAACTGTTTTTT. This gives the protein CASSYRQGNYNEKLFF. The chain has TRBV6-5 and TRBJ1-4; 8 nucleotides agree with TRBD1. CDR1 is MNHEY and CDR2 is SVGAGI in the germline V gene. The CDR3 length is 16 residues. The trim removed 2 bases at V and 4 bases at J, leaving 6 bases unmatched.